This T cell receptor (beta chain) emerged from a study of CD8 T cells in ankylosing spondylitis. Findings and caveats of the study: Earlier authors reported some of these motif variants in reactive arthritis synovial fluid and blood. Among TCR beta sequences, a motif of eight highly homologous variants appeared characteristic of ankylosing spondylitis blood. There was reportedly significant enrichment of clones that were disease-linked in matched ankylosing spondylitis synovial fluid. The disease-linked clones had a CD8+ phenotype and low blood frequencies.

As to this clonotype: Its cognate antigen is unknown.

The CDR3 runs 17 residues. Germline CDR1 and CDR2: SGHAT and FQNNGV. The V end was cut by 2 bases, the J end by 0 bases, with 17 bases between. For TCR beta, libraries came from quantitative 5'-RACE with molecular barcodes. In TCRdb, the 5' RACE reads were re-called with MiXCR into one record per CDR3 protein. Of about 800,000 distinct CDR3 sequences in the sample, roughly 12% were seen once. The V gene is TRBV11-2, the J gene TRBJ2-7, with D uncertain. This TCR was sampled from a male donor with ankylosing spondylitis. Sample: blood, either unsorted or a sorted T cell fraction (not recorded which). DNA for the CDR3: TGTGCCAGCAGCTTAACCCCGACTCCTTTTTCCTCCTACGAGCAGTACTTC. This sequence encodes CASSLTPTPFSSYEQYF.